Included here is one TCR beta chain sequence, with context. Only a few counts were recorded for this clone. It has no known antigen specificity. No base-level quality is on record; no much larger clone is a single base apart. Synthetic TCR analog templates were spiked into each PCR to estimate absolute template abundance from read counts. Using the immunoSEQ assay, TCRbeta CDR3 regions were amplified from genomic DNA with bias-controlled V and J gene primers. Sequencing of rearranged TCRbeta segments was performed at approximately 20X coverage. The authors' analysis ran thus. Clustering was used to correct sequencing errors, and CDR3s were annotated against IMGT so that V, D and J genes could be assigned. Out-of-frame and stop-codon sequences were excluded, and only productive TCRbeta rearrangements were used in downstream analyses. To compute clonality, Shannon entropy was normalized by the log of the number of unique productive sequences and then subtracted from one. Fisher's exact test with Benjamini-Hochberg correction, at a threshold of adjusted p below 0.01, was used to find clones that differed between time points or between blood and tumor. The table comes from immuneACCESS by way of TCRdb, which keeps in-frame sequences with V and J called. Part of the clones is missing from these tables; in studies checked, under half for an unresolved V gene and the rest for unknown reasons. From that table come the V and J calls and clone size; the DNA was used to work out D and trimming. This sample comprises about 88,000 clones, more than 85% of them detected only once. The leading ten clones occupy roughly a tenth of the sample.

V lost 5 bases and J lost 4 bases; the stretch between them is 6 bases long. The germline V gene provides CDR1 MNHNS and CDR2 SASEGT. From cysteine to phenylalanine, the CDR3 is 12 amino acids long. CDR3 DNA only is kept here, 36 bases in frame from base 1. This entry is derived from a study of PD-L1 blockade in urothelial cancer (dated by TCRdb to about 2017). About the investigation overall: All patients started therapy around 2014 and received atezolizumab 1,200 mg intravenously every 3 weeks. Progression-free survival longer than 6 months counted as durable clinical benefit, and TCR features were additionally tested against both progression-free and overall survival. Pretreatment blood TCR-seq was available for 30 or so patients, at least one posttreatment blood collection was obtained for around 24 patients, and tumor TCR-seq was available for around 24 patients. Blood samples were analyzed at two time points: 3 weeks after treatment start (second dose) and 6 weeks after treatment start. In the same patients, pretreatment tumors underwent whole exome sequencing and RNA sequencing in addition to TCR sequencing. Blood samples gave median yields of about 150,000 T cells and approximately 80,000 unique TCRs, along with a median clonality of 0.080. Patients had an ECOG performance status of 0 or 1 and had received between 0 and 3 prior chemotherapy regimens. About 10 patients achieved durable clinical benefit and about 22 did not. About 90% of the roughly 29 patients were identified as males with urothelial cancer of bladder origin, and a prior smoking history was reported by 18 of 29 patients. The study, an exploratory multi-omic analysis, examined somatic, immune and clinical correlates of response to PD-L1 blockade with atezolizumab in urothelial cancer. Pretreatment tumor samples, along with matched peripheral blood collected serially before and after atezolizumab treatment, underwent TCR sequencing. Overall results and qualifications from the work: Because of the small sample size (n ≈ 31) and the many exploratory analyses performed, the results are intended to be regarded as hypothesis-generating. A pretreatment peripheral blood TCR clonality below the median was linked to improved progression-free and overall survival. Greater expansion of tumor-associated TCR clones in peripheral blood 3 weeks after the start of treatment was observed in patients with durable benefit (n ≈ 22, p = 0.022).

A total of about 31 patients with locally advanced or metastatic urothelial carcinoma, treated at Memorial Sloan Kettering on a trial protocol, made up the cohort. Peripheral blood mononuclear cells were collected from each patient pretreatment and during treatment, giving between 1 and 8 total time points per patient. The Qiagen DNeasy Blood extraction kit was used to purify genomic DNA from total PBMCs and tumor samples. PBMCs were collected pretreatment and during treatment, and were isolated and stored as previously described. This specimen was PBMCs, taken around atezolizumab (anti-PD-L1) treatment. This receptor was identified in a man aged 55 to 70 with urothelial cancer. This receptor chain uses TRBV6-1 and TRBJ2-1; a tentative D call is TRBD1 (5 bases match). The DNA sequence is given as TGTGCCAGCAGTAAGGGGTACAATGAGCAGTTCTTC. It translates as CASSKGYNEQFF.